Below are 3 T cell receptor beta chains sequenced from a single sample in a study of cytomegalovirus exposure and HLA in healthy donors. The primer mix had 60 Vbeta and 13 Jbeta primers. TCRdb's table, derived via immunoSEQ multiplex PCR, lists solely in-frame clones and lacks some. The data contain roughly 86,000 clones, over 60% of them singletons. Material: PBMCs. These TCRs come from a female donor in good health and CMV-seronegative.

This chain joins TRBV5-1 and TRBJ2-5; D is unresolved. CDR1 and CDR2 (germline): SGHRS, YFSETQ. The germline V and J ends were trimmed by 4 bases and 5 bases, with 6 bases remaining between them. This CDR3 region has 11 residues. This CDR3 reads CASSEVETQYF. The CDR3 DNA sequence: TGCGCCAGCAGCGAGGTGGAGACCCAGTACTTC.

J is TRBJ2-7 and V is TRBV5-4, with 8 bases aligning to TRBD1. Losses at the gene ends were 1 base for V and 1 base for J; bases not matched to a gene: 1. The CDR3 loop spans 14 amino acids. Per the germline V gene, CDR1 is SGHNT and CDR2 is YYREEE (reference sequence). The DNA of the CDR3 is TGTGCCAGCAGCTTGAGGACAGGGTCCTACGAGCAGTACTTC. Translating gives CASSLRTGSYEQYF.

V usage is TRBV18 and J usage is TRBJ2-3, with unresolved D. CDR1 and CDR2 (germline): KGHSH, LQKENI. The CDR3 is 13 amino acids. The V gene lost 6 bases and the J gene lost 4 bases, with 11 bases spanning the gap. The CDR3 reads CASSARVADTQYF. CDR3 coding DNA: TGTGCCAGCTCCGCCCGAGTTGCAGATACGCAGTATTTT.